The clone carrying this T cell receptor beta chain has more than one count but fewer than ten. Its antigen is as yet unknown. These data belong to a study of beta chain features in type 1 diabetes. General study results and limits: There was a moderate but significant shortening of TCRB CDR3s in all four CD4+ subsets of Type 1 diabetes patients.

Expressed TCRB transcripts were sequenced because the isolated RNA had all been reverse transcribed beforehand. Repertoires were generated with immunoSEQ multiplex PCR, while TCRdb's copy carries only in-frame clones and drops some. This sample has around 100,000 clones, with roughly 28% found just once. CDR3 length: 14 residues. Germline V lookup: CDR1 MGHDK, CDR2 SYGVNS. The J segment lost 0 bases and the V segment lost 8 bases, leaving 4 bases of the junction unmatched. The V and J genes are TRBV25-1 and TRBJ2-3; 8 bases agree with TRBD1. The sequenced sample consisted of central memory CD4+ T cells from blood. This clonotype was obtained from a woman aged 18-30 years with type 1 diabetes. This chain's CDR3 is CASDRGGSTDTQYF. CDR3 nucleotides: TGTGCCAGCGACAGGGGCGGTAGCACAGATACGCAGTATTTT. Based on the CDR3 plus reference TRBV25-1 and TRBJ2-3, the full variable domain is EADIYQTPRYLVIGTGKKITLECSQTMGHDKMYWYQQDPGMELHLIHYSYGVNSTEKGDLSSESTVSRIRTEHFPLTLESARPSHTSQYLCASDRGGSTDTQYFGPGTRLTVL.